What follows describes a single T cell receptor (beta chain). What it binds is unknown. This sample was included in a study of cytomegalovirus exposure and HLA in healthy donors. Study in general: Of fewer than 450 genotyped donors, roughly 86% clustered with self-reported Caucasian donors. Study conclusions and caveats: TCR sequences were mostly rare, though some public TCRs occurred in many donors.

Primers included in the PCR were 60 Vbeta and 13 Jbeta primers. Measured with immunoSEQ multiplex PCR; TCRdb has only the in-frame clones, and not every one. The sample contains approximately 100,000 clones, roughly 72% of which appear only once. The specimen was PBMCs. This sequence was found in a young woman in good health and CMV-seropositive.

The CDR3 DNA is TGTGCCAACGGACAGGGGGCATCGAACTATGGCTACACCTTC. Its protein is CANGQGASNYGYTF. The V call is TRBV13, the J call TRBJ1-2, with 11 positions matching TRBD1. CDR1 is PRHDT and CDR2 is FYEKMQ in the germline V gene (reference sequence). Germline trimming cut 10 bases from V and 2 bases from J; bases unmatched to any gene: 6. This CDR3 region has 14 residues.